This TCR beta chain was captured by sequencing in a study of CD8 T cells in Susac syndrome. V lost 4 bases and J lost 4, with 10 bases in between. Germline-derived CDR1 and CDR2 are LNHDA and SQIVND (reference sequence). The CDR3 spans 13 residues. In this sample, this clonotype turned up once. TEMRA cells were FACS-enriched, while CD8+ and CD4+ T cells were negatively isolated. With random hexamers, about 0.5 to 1 ug RNA was reverse transcribed. Multiplex PCR with immunoSEQ amplified the TCR beta CDR3 across 54 Vbeta and 13 Jbeta. TCRdb re-analysed the immunoSEQ multiplex PCR reads in MiXCR, keeping a single row per CDR3 protein. The table includes roughly 200,000 distinct CDR3 sequences, about 93% detected once.

This TCR was recovered from a human donor with Susac syndrome. Input material: CD4+ T cells from PBMCs. The V call is TRBV19, the J call TRBJ2-5, with D perhaps TRBD2 (6 bases). The CDR3 bases are TGTGCCAGTAGTACCGCGGGGTTAGAGACCCAGTACTTC. Its protein product is CASSTAGLETQYF.